Below are 24 T cell receptor beta chains sequenced from a single sample in a study of blood T cell repertoires in COVID-19. Data came from immunoSEQ multiplex PCR; TCRdb stores just in-frame clones and leaves some out. In the table there are 40,000 to 50,000 clones, roughly 85% of which are singletons. Material: peripheral blood. These TCRs come from a human donor in a cohort sampled during active COVID-19. The donor label of this sample is uncertain.

This chain joins TRBV10-3 and TRBJ2-7; maybe TRBD1 (6 bases). The CDR3 is made up of 14 amino acids. Germline values: CDR1 ENHRY, CDR2 SYGVKD. The V end lost 4 bases, the J end lost 4 bases, and 14 bases lay between the germline ends. DNA of the CDR3: TGTGCCATCAGTGTACGGGACACCGATTACGAGCAGTACTTC. It yields the protein CAISVRDTDYEQYF.

The chain links TRBV11-3 to TRBJ2-3; 8 nucleotides line up with TRBD2. After removal of 4 bases from V and 5 bases from J, the junction contained 11 bases not matched to a gene. CDR3 length: 16 residues. From germline, CDR1 is SGHNT and CDR2 YENEEA. The CDR3 loop reads CASSSTSTRGGDTQYF. The CDR3 nucleotides read TGTGCCAGCAGCTCCACATCTACCCGGGGGGGAGATACGCAGTATTTT. Supplemented by reference TRBV11-3 and TRBJ2-3, the full variable domain reads EAGVVQSPRYKIIEKKQPVAFWCNPISGHNTLYWYLQNLGQGPELLIRYENEEAVDDSQLPKDRFSAERLKGVDSTLKIQPAELGDSAVYLCASSSTSTRGGDTQYFGPGTRLTVL.

This chain links TRBV9 with TRBJ1-4; D unresolved. The V end lost 4 bases, the J end lost 0 bases, and 13 bases lay between the germline ends. This CDR3 comprises 16 residues. Per the germline V gene, CDR1 is SGDLS and CDR2 is YYNGEE. Here the CDR3 DNA reads TGTGCCAGCAGCCCCATGGCCGGGGCAACTAATGAAAAACTGTTTTTT. Translated, it gives CASSPMAGATNEKLFF. Together with reference TRBV9 and TRBJ1-4, the CDR3 gives the full variable domain: DSGVTQTPKHLITATGQRVTLRCSPRSGDLSVYWYQQSLDQGLQFLIQYYNGEERAKGNILERFSAQQFPDLHSELNLSSLELGDSALYFCASSPMAGATNEKLFFGSGTQLSVL.

V is TRBV19 and J is TRBJ1-5; D not resolved. The CDR3 covers 14 residues. V gave up 3 bases and J gave up 1 base, with 7 bases separating them. Germline V gene lookup returns CDR1 LNHDA and CDR2 SQIVND (reference sequence). The CDR3: CASSIEGSNQPQHF. CDR3 DNA: TGTGCCAGTAGTATTGAGGGAAGCAATCAGCCCCAGCATTTT.

This clone was detected a few times. This chain links TRBV2 with TRBJ1-6, with 8 nucleotides matching TRBD1. This CDR3 contains 15 residues. The trim removed 5 bases at V and 6 bases at J, leaving 6 bases unmatched. Germline CDR1 and CDR2: SNHLY and FYNNEI. The CDR3 sequence is CASSFDRGGNSPLHF. The CDR3 bases are TGTGCCAGCAGTTTTGACAGGGGAGGTAATTCACCCCTCCACTTT.

The chain links TRBV6-1 to TRBJ1-5, with TRBD1 matching 7 bases. The J segment lost 3 bases and the V segment lost 3 bases, leaving 8 bases of the junction unmatched. The CDR3 runs to 16 residues. Germline V gene lookup returns CDR1 MNHNS and CDR2 SASEGT. This CDR3 is CASSERGQQFNQPQHF. The CDR3 nucleotides are TGTGCCAGCAGTGAGCGGGGACAGCAGTTCAATCAGCCCCAGCATTTT.

The rearrangement uses TRBV7-3 and TRBJ2-3; D is undetermined. CDR3 length equals 14 residues. Germline V lookup: CDR1 SGHTA, CDR2 FQGTGA. Trimming stripped 1 base from V and 0 bases from J, with 5 bases between. As DNA, the CDR3 is TGTGCCAGCAGCTTAAGCCGGAGCACAGATACGCAGTATTTT. Encoded protein: CASSLSRSTDTQYF.

J is TRBJ1-1 and V is TRBV2; unclear D gene. The CDR3 runs 13 residues. In germline, CDR1 is SNHLY, CDR2 FYNNEI. Trimming stripped 7 bases from V and 2 bases from J, with 11 bases between. This CDR3 is CASTREVNTEAFF. CDR3 sequence (DNA): TGTGCCAGCACCCGAGAGGTAAACACTGAAGCTTTCTTT.

The chain couples TRBV9 to TRBJ2-1; D gene unclear. This CDR3 spans 16 amino acids. Germline CDR1 and CDR2: SGDLS and YYNGEE. The V gene lost 4 bases and the J gene lost 5 bases, with 19 bases spanning the gap. This CDR3 is CASSPGAGLLNNEQFF. CDR3 sequence (DNA): TGTGCCAGCAGCCCCGGTGCCGGTCTTCTAAACAATGAGCAGTTCTTC.

This chain connects TRBV4-3 to TRBJ2-1; TRBD2 aligns across 7 bases. CDR1 is LGHNA and CDR2 is YSLEER in the germline V gene. Trimming at V came to 0 bases and at J to 6 bases, leaving 8 bases not matched to a gene. This CDR3 contains 16 residues. The CDR3 loop reads CASSQDGMSGTNEQFF. In DNA form, the CDR3 reads TGCGCCAGCAGCCAAGATGGTATGAGCGGGACCAATGAGCAGTTCTTC.

This CDR3 is CASSSRINSGTDTQYF. CDR3 DNA sequence: TGCGCCAGCAGCAGCCGAATCAACTCCGGCACAGATACGCAGTATTTT. The rearrangement joins TRBV5-1 to TRBJ2-3; D unclear. This CDR3 has 16 amino acids. V was cut by 4 bases and J by 1 base, with 16 bases left in between. The germline CDR1 and CDR2 sequences are SGHRS and YFSETQ.

This chain connects TRBV21-1 to TRBJ1-6; the table's D call, TRBD1, was not checked against the DNA. TRBV21-1 is a pseudogene. This CDR3 has 13 residues. CDR3 nucleotide sequence: TGTGCCAGCGTCCGACAGGGGGATTCACCCCTCCACTTT. This codes for CASVRQGDSPLHF.

The rearrangement uses TRBV7-8 and TRBJ2-3, with TRBD2 identical over 8 bases. The length of the CDR3 is 14 residues. Per germline, CDR1 SGHVS and CDR2 FQNEAQ. Germline trimming cut 5 bases from V and 6 bases from J; bases unmatched to any gene: 7. CDR3 DNA sequence: TGTGCCAGCAGCCTTGGCGGGGGGAGGGATACGCAGTATTTT. Residues: CASSLGGGRDTQYF. Filled out from reference TRBV7-8 and TRBJ2-3, the complete variable domain reads GAGVSQSPRYKVAKRGQDVALRCDPISGHVSLFWYQQALGQGPEFLTYFQNEAQLDKSGLPSDRFFAERPEGSVSTLKIQRTQQEDSAVYLCASSLGGGRDTQYFGPGTRLTVL.

The V call is TRBV24-1, the J call TRBJ1-1, with D perhaps TRBD1 (5 bases). The CDR3 consists of 14 residues. Germline CDR1 and CDR2: KGHDR and SFDVKD. The V end was cut by 7 bases, the J end by 11 bases, with 22 bases between. CDR3 bases: TGTGCCACCAGCCCCGGCCCTAGTTGGGGGGGGGCTTTCTTT. It translates to CATSPGPSWGGAFF.

The V call is TRBV14, the J call TRBJ1-3, with unresolved D. CDR3 length: 15 residues. V was clipped by 0 bases and J by 4 bases, with 10 bases between them. The V gene's germline CDR1 is SGHDN and CDR2 FVKESK. The CDR3 nucleotides read TGTGCCAGCAGCCAAGATCGGTGGTTCGGAAACACCATATATTTT. Translating gives CASSQDRWFGNTIYF.

The rearrangement uses TRBV18 and TRBJ2-3; TRBD2 aligns across 7 bases. Losses at the gene ends were 3 bases for V and 2 bases for J; bases not matched to a gene: 11. Germline V gene lookup returns CDR1 KGHSH and CDR2 LQKENI. The CDR3 runs 17 residues. CDR3 nucleotides: TGTGCCAGCTCACCTCGACCGGGAGCGGGGAACACAGATACGCAGTATTTT. This sequence encodes CASSPRPGAGNTDTQYF.

V usage is TRBV4-2 and J usage is TRBJ2-7; no definite D call. CDR3 length: 14 amino acids. Looked up from germline, CDR1 is LGHNA and CDR2 is YNFKEQ. With 1 base removed from V and 1 base from J, the gap between germline ends came to 8 bases. As DNA, the CDR3 is TGTGCCAGCAGCCAAGTTAGAAGTTCCTACGAGCAGTACTTC. This encodes CASSQVRSSYEQYF.

The chain employs TRBV11-3 and TRBJ2-1; D possibly corresponds to TRBD1 (5 bases). V lost 5 bases and J 9 bases, leaving 11 bases between the germline ends. The CDR3 length is 12 residues. Germline lookup yields CDR1 SGHNT and CDR2 YENEEA. CDR3 loop: CASSPGDSEQFF. CDR3 nucleotides: TGTGCCAGCAGCCCAGGAGACAGTGAGCAGTTCTTC.

The chain is built from TRBV7-2 and TRBJ2-3; D is perhaps TRBD2 (6 bases). This CDR3 has 17 amino acids. V gave up 5 bases and J gave up 5 bases, with 23 bases separating them. Germline CDR1 SGHTA, CDR2 FQGNSA. In DNA form, the CDR3 reads TGTGCCAGCAGCCCCCGGGCCCGACTAGTGGAGGGAGATACGCAGTATTTT. Its translation is CASSPRARLVEGDTQYF.

The genes are TRBV10-3 and TRBJ1-3, with 11 nucleotides matching TRBD1. The CDR3 sequence is 16 residues long. V shed 4 bases, J shed 0 bases, and the junction held 2 bases outside the gene matches. Germline V gene data show CDR1 as ENHRY and CDR2 as SYGVKD. The CDR3 DNA reads TGTGCCATCAGTGGCGGGACAGGGGGCTCTGGAAACACCATATATTTT. Residues: CAISGGTGGSGNTIYF.

This clone was counted between two and nine times. The chain employs TRBV5-1 and TRBJ1-6, with D possibly matching TRBD1 (5 bases). CDR3 length: 17 residues. V lost 5 bases and J 0 bases, leaving 15 bases between the germline ends. Germline loops: CDR1 SGHRS, CDR2 YFSETQ. As DNA, the CDR3 is TGCGCCAGCAGTCCGGGACTCCAGAGCTCCTATAATTCACCCCTCCACTTT. Its protein product is CASSPGLQSSYNSPLHF.

This clone was found once. This chain connects TRBV6-2 or TRBV6-3 to TRBJ2-3, with D unclear. Germline assignment: CDR1 MNHEY and CDR2 SVGEGT. The CDR3 totals 15 residues. Trimming removed 0 bases at V and 2 bases at J, with 9 bases between. As DNA, the CDR3 is TGTGCCAGCAGTTACTCGCTAACTTTCACAGATACGCAGTATTTT. Translating it yields CASSYSLTFTDTQYF.

The chain has TRBV11-2 and TRBJ2-5; 8 nucleotides line up with TRBD1. J gave up 5 bases and V 4 bases, and 9 bases lay outside the gene matches. The V gene's germline CDR1 is SGHAT and CDR2 FQNNGV. The CDR3 runs to 15 residues. The CDR3 region is CASSSRTGIIETQYF. Written as DNA, the CDR3 is TGTGCCAGCAGCTCCCGGACAGGGATTATCGAGACCCAGTACTTC.

V gene TRBV7-8 combines with J gene TRBJ1-1; D gene uncertain. V dropped 0 bases and J dropped 1 base, with 6 bases sitting between them. The germline CDR1 and CDR2 sequences are SGHVS and FQNEAQ. The length of the CDR3 is 14 residues. CDR3 sequence reads: CASSLAPGNTEAFF. Written as DNA, the CDR3 is TGTGCCAGCAGCTTAGCGCCGGGGAACACTGAAGCTTTCTTT.